This T cell receptor beta chain was sequenced during a study of shared clonotypes between healthy human individuals. The CDR3 runs to 15 residues. V dropped 6 bases and J dropped 4; count of bases not matched to a gene: 7. Germline CDR1 MDHEN, CDR2 SYDVKM. Across several immunoSEQ plates, the genomic DNA of each subset was split evenly. The method was immunoSEQ multiplex PCR; TCRdb's version includes in-frame clones alone and lacks a portion of them. In the table there are about 2.3 million clones, 85% to 95% of which are singletons. This clone was seen once. The antigen remains undetermined. Study-wide results and limits: Shared clonotypes: about 4.6% naive CD4, around 3.5% naive CD8, about 2.5% memory CD4, 0.4% to 0.5% memory CD8.

This clonotype was sampled from a man younger than 35 in good health. Some clones in this sample may be carry-over from other donors' samples. The chain carries TRBV28 and TRBJ2-1; 9 nucleotides align to TRBD1. The material sequenced was naive CD4+ T cells from PBMCs. The subset: CD45RA+ positively selected. CDR3: CASRDRDRAYNEQFF. The CDR3 DNA sequence: TGTGCCAGCAGGGACCGGGACAGGGCTTACAATGAGCAGTTCTTC.